The source of this T cell receptor beta chain is a study of Ad26.COV2.S vaccination and SARS-CoV-2 variants. Study-wide background: Once, or twice with 56 days between doses, Ad26.COV2.S was given intramuscularly. Overall study findings and caveats: Vaccinees showed greater spike-specific TCR breadth than placebo recipients. The TCR-based breadth and depth measures might underestimate overall T cell responses.

The germline V gene encodes CDR1 SGHRS and CDR2 YFSETQ. Trimming took 4 bases from V and 5 from J; bases not matched to a gene: 19. The CDR3 has 18 amino acids. To note about this clone: Antigen specificity is unknown.

Treatment here: over 15 received Ad26.COV2.S at low or high dose, single or two shots; several received placebo; per-sample allocation not given. Sampling happened 63 days after the first vaccine or placebo injection. Boston hosted the donor, who was an adult aged 18-55 years. Here immunoSEQ multiplex PCR was the method, and the copy in TCRdb shows in-frame clones only, minus some. The repertoire holds a few hundred thousand clones, with more than 75% as singletons. Source: peripheral blood, taken in a trial of Ad26.COV2.S vaccine versus placebo. The TCR comes from a person between 18 and 65 years old who received the Ad26.COV2.S COVID-19 vaccine or a placebo. The rearrangement joins TRBV5-1 to TRBJ1-2; 8 bases map to TRBD1. CDR3 loop: CASSGPGTGASTYYGYTF. The CDR3 DNA follows: TGCGCCAGCAGCGGCCCTGGGACAGGAGCTTCGACATATTATGGCTACACCTTC.